Each of the 18 T cell receptor beta chains below was sequenced from the same sample in a study of spatial heterogeneity in lung cancer. Study-wide results and caveats: In tumors, expanded intratumoral alpha and beta TCR counts tracked mutation counts.

The antigens these receptors bind are not known. From the 5' RACE reads, TCRdb called clonotypes with MiXCR, one entry per CDR3 protein. The sample carries more than 3,000 distinct CDR3 sequences, approximately 10% recorded once. As to time point: sample taken at primary tumor resection. The starting material was lung tumor tissue, obtained at surgery. The receptors were gathered from a male donor with early-stage non-small cell lung cancer.

By sample fraction, this clonotype is medium-sized. This rearrangement joins TRBV21-1 to TRBJ1-2; the table's D call TRBD1 went unverified against the DNA. TRBV21-1 corresponds to a pseudogene. This CDR3 spans 18 amino acids. The CDR3 loop is CASSKVQGRQGADYGYTF. In DNA form, the CDR3 reads TGTGCCAGCAGCAAAGTTCAGGGGCGACAGGGGGCGGACTATGGCTACACCTTC.

This clonotype has only a few counts. This chain joins TRBV9 and TRBJ2-5, with TRBD2 identical over 7 bases. This CDR3 has 14 amino acids. CDR1 and CDR2 (germline): SGDLS, YYNGEE. V gave up 6 bases and J gave up 5 bases; unmatched junction bases: 10. The chain's CDR3 is CASTIPGGGETQYF. The CDR3 DNA is TGTGCCAGCACCATCCCGGGGGGTGGGGAGACCCAGTACTTC.

The rearrangement links TRBV6-5 to TRBJ2-2; D call uncertain. The V gene lost 0 bases and the J gene lost 5 bases, with 13 bases spanning the gap. This CDR3 region has 16 residues. Germline CDR1 and CDR2: MNHEY and SVGAGI. The CDR3 coding sequence is TGTGCCAGCAGTTACTCGAAGGGTTTCGTAACCGGGGAGCTGTTTTTT. This translates into CASSYSKGFVTGELFF.

This clonotype was seen at least ten times. The chain is built from TRBV20-1 and TRBJ2-1; D is perhaps TRBD2 (6 bases). The germline CDR1 and CDR2 sequences are DFQATT and SNEGSKA (reference sequence). The CDR3 contains 15 residues. Trimming removed 3 bases from V and 7 bases from J, with 19 bases in between. The CDR3 DNA reads as TGCAGTGCTAGTGGGTTGGGGCGGGATCCGAATGAGCAGTTCTTC. This translates into CSASGLGRDPNEQFF.

This clonotype is deemed medium-sized. V and J are TRBV18 and TRBJ1-4; 8 nucleotides agree with TRBD1. With 2 bases clipped from V and 9 bases from J, the junction kept 8 bases outside the gene matches. The CDR3 spans 15 residues. Germline loops: CDR1 KGHSH, CDR2 LQKENI. The CDR3 bases are TGTGCCAGCTCACCAATCTCAGGACAGGGACAAAAACTGTTTTTT. The encoded protein is CASSPISGQGQKLFF.

This clonotype is judged medium-sized (0.01 to 0.1%). The chain joins TRBV28 to TRBJ2-3, with D maybe TRBD2 (6 bases). V lost 5 bases, J lost 0 bases, and 18 bases lay in between. Germline loops: CDR1 MDHEN, CDR2 SYDVKM. This CDR3 has 17 residues. CDR3 coding DNA: TGTGCCAGCAGTCCTGTCGGTAGCGGAGCAAGCACAGATACGCAGTATTTT. It encodes CASSPVGSGASTDTQYF. Full variable domain (remainder filled in from reference TRBV28 and TRBJ2-3): DVKVTQSSRYLVKRTGEKVFLECVQDMDHENMFWYRQDPGLGLRLIYFSYDVKMKEKGDIPEGYSVSREKKERFSLILESASTNQTSMYLCASSPVGSGASTDTQYFGPGTRLTVL.

This clonotype was seen at least ten times. The chain employs TRBV20-1 and TRBJ2-1; no clear D. Deletions cut 3 bases from V and 5 bases from J, with 20 bases between. CDR1 and CDR2 from the germline V gene are DFQATT and SNEGSKA (reference sequence). The CDR3 runs to 16 residues. CDR3 DNA: TGCAGTGCTAGGGGTTCCCCTATGGGGATCCACAATGAGCAGTTCTTC. Its translation is CSARGSPMGIHNEQFF.

The chain has TRBV29-1 and TRBJ2-7; 9 nucleotides match TRBD1. Germline assignment: CDR1 SQVTM and CDR2 ANQGSEA. After removal of 0 bases from V and 3 bases from J, the junction contained 3 bases not matched to a gene. CDR3 size: 14 residues. CDR3 nucleotide sequence: TGCAGCGTTGAAGACGGGACAGGGAGCTACGAGCAGTACTTC. Translation: CSVEDGTGSYEQYF.

This clonotype occurred a few times. The junction departs from the called germline gene at one end, perhaps through a read error. This chain uses TRBV29-1 with TRBJ1-6, with a possible D match to TRBD1 (5 bases). The CDR3 runs 12 residues. Germline CDR1 and CDR2: SQVTM and ANQGSEA. CDR3 bases: TGCAGCGTTGAGGGGGGAGGGTTAATGGGTATCTTT. Protein: CSVEGGGLMGIF. The whole variable domain, filled in from reference TRBV29-1 and TRBJ1-6, reads SAVISQKPSRDICQRGTSLTIQCQVDSQVTMMFWYRQQPGQSLTLIATANQGSEATYESGFVIDKFPISRPNLTFSTLTVSNMSPEDSSIYLCSVEGGGLMGIFGNGTRLTVT.

This clonotype was seen only a few times. The chain links TRBV12-3 or TRBV12-4 to TRBJ1-2; possibly TRBD1 for D (5 bases). The CDR3 has 12 residues. The V gene lost 3 bases and the J gene lost 8 bases, with 10 bases spanning the gap. The CDR3 region is CASSFQGGGYTF. For the CDR3, the DNA is TGTGCCAGCAGTTTTCAGGGTGGCGGCTACACCTTC.

Relative to its sample, this clonotype is medium-sized (0.01 to 0.1%). The chain is built from TRBV20-1 and TRBJ1-1; 9 positions agree with TRBD1. The CDR3 contains 13 residues. Germline lookup yields CDR1 DFQATT and CDR2 SNEGSKA (reference sequence). Losses at the gene ends were 8 bases for V and 6 bases for J; bases not matched to a gene: 10. CDR3 nucleotide sequence: TGCAGTATCCCGGGACAGGGAAAGCCTGAAGCTTTCTTT. It yields the protein CSIPGQGKPEAFF.

In this sample, this clonotype is medium-sized. This chain's CDR3 is CASRGRQGASGSRAYEQYF. The CDR3 DNA is TGTGCCAGCAGGGGAAGACAGGGGGCTAGCGGGAGTAGGGCCTACGAGCAGTACTTC. This chain uses TRBV28 with TRBJ2-7, with D perhaps TRBD1 or TRBD2 (10 bases each). The CDR3 loop spans 19 amino acids. Germline assignment: CDR1 MDHEN and CDR2 SYDVKM. The ends were cut back, 6 bases at V and 2 bases at J, with 29 bases in the middle.

This clonotype was recorded many times. The chain joins TRBV6-5 to TRBJ1-1; D unresolved. Trimming removed 7 bases at V and 1 base at J, with 19 bases between. This CDR3 has 16 amino acids. CDR1 is MNHEY, CDR2 SVGAGI, per germline. CDR3 in DNA: TGTGCCAGCACTTTCCCCGGGAGTGGGCCGAACACTGAAGCTTTCTTT. Amino acid sequence: CASTFPGSGPNTEAFF.

J is TRBJ2-7 and V is TRBV27; 10 nucleotides align to TRBD2. The V gene's germline CDR1 is MNHEY and CDR2 SMNVEV (reference sequence). The CDR3 covers 13 residues. J lost 6 bases, V lost 8 bases, and 7 bases had no gene match. The CDR3 spells CASRLAGVGEQYF. Written as DNA, the CDR3 is TGTGCCAGCCGCCTAGCGGGAGTGGGCGAGCAGTACTTC.

This chain connects TRBV12-3 or TRBV12-4 to TRBJ2-7; TRBD1 matches 10 bases. The CDR3 has 14 residues. The V gene end was trimmed by 7 bases and the J gene end by 2 bases; junction bases not matched to a gene: 5. CDR3 nucleotides: TGTGCCAGCAATGACGGGACAGGGGCCTACGAGCAGTACTTC. As protein: CASNDGTGAYEQYF.

This clonotype was detected many times. The V call is TRBV7-9, the J call TRBJ1-2; 7 nucleotides match TRBD1. Germline assignment: CDR1 SEHNR and CDR2 FQNEAQ (reference sequence). Trimming removed 3 bases from V and 4 bases from J; junction bases left unmatched: 5. The CDR3 sequence is 14 residues long. DNA for the CDR3: TGTGCCAGCAGCTTCGGACAGGTTTTCTATGGCTACACCTTC. It is translated as CASSFGQVFYGYTF.

V gene TRBV20-1 combines with J gene TRBJ2-1, with 7 bases aligning to TRBD2. Trimming removed 1 base from V and 4 bases from J; junction bases left unmatched: 4. The germline V gene encodes CDR1 DFQATT and CDR2 SNEGSKA (reference sequence). The CDR3 loop spans 14 amino acids. The CDR3 sequence: CSARGLAAYNEQFF. DNA for the CDR3: TGCAGTGCTAGAGGACTAGCAGCGTACAATGAGCAGTTCTTC.

This clonotype ranks as medium-sized. The chain links TRBV12-3 or TRBV12-4 to TRBJ2-3; a possible D gene is TRBD2 (7 bases). Trimming shortened V by 2 bases and J by 1 base, and 10 bases separated the two germline ends. This CDR3 contains 15 residues. CDR3 nucleotides: TGTGCCAGCAGTTTACGAGGGGGGGGCACAGATACGCAGTATTTT. It encodes CASSLRGGGTDTQYF.